This TCR beta chain came from a study of shared clonotypes between healthy human individuals (dated by TCRdb to 2020 to 2022). For the wider study: A few men and two women, aged 18 to 49 years, made up the cohort. Per donor, three plates each were used for CD4 naive and CD4 memory, two for CD8 naive, and one for CD8 memory. To estimate repertoire size and how much clonotypes are shared between individuals, the study performed deep sequencing of blood TCR repertoires from a handful of healthy adults. Libraries were prepared and TCR repertoires were sequenced by different laboratories using diverse techniques, in order to increase sequencing depth and limit assay-specific biases. Between about 0.94 and 8.9 billion PBMCs per donor were obtained by leukapheresis.

For the CD8 naive samples, CD45RO-negative cells were positively selected for CCR7, yielding a CD45RA+CCR7+ population from which TemRA cells were excluded. Donors were healthy HIV-negative adults with no recently reported acute infections or vaccinations. All donors were Caucasian adults living in Nashville, Tennessee, USA. After blood collection by leukapheresis, PBMCs were isolated using Ficoll-Histopaque density gradient centrifugation and then cryopreserved in the vapor phase of liquid nitrogen. Analytical flow cytometry was used to check the purity and quantity of every magnetically sorted T cell population. From each sorted fraction, genomic DNA was isolated and quantified by UV absorbance on a Nanodrop 2000c. With regard to this clone: Which antigen it targets is not known. No base qualities exist here, and no much larger clone lies one base off it.

Using the deep immunoSEQ assay, TCR CDR3 regions were amplified from genomic DNA by multiplex PCR. Extracted genomic DNA from each cell subset was spread evenly across all wells of several immunoSEQ 96-well plates, with each plate serving as a replicate. Each replicate PCR for sorted subsets received roughly 200 ng genomic DNA, equal to some 32,000 T cell genomes. Purified libraries were measured with a Qubit 3.0 fluorometer, size-checked on a Bioanalyzer 2100, and measured again with the KAPA Library Quantification kit. A separate single-read 150-cycle Illumina NextSeq 550 flow cell was used to sequence each immunoSEQ 96-well plate. The original methods were these. Because the immunoSEQ output included only junctional sequences and no quality scores, the filtering could not be the same as the filtering used for full-length reads. To assign V/J genes and CDR3, sequences were annotated using PyIR, a Python wrapper for IgBLAST v1.9, with IMGT germline references. Any read was removed if the V/J assignment was weak (E-value above 1e-6), the CDR3 was missing, or the read contained stop codons, out-of-frame junctions, or ambiguous translated residues. V3J clonotypes were defined as sequences sharing the same inferred V gene, J gene, and CDR3 amino acid sequence. The percentage overlap between two repertoires was calculated by dividing the number of shared unique clonotypes by the size of the smaller repertoire. Richness of each repertoire was evaluated using RTK rarefaction, the Chao1 estimator, and Recon v2.1 estimates of unobserved clonotypes. Generation probabilities were computed with OLGA for all TCRbeta clonotypes obtained by the gDNA method from a few donors. What TCRdb holds here is the immuneACCESS table cut down to in-frame rearrangements. Part of the clones is not present; checked against another copy, under half of the missing clones reflect an unresolved V gene, and the others are unexplained. The V and J calls and the clone size are those of that table, but D and trimming were determined from the DNA. The sample table lists some 630,000 clones, about 96% of them with a count of one. 0.11% of the sample rests with the top ten.

Overall study results and their limits: The genetic and exposure-history diversity represented was limited by the small number of donors. When a handful of donors were compared, the shared fraction of clonotypes was roughly 5% for naive CD4, approximately 3.5% for naive CD8, 2.3% for memory CD4, and roughly 0.4% for memory CD8. Naive subsets generally had larger estimated clonotype richness than memory subsets. Incomplete sequencing was indicated by rarefaction of sorted-subset datasets, despite the large sequencing depth. Based on pairwise subsampling, the degree of clonotype sharing among donors was expected to be affected by sequencing depth. Only blood was sampled, and tissue TCR repertoires likely differ from those in blood. Compared with non-shared clonotypes, the clonotypes found in all four sorted-subset donors had higher generation probabilities.

This receptor was obtained from a woman aged 25 to 39 in good health. Sequencing was carried out using naive CD8+ T cells sorted from blood. Explained via the paper, the cell subset or site label denotes: CD45RA+CCR7+.

The DNA reads TGTGCCAGCCAGACTAGCGGGAGAACCAACACCGGGGAGCTGTTTTTT. Its protein is CASQTSGRTNTGELFF. This chain joins TRBV25-1 to TRBJ2-2; the junction holds 12 bases that match TRBD2. CDR1 and CDR2, looked up from the germline V gene, are MGHDK and SYGVNS. The CDR3 contains 16 residues, cysteine and phenylalanine counted. The only DNA kept is the CDR3, 48 bases in frame from the first base. Trimming leaves V shorter by 8 bases and J shorter by 2 bases, with the junction holding 6 bases beyond the gene matches.